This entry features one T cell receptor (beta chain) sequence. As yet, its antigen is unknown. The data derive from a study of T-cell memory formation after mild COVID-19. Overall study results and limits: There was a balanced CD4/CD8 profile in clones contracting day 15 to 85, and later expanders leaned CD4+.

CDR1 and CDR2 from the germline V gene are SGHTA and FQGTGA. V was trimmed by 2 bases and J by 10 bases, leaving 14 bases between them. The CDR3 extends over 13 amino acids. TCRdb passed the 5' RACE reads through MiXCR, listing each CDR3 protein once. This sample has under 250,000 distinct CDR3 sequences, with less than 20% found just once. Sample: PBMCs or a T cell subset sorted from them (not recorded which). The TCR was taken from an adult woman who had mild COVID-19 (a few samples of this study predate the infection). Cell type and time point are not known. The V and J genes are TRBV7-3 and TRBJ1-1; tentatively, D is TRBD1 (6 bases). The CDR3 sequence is CASSLGVGGPAFF. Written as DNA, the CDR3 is TGTGCCAGCAGCTTAGGGGTCGGGGGCCCAGCTTTCTTT.